This TCR beta chain comes out of a study of blood T cell repertoires in COVID-19. Study details: The samples span acute and convalescent COVID-19 from the United States, Italy and Spain. Sources were T cells, B-cell-depleted T cells, or PBMCs; the material itself was cDNA or gDNA.

This CDR3 contains 15 residues. The V and J ends lost 4 bases and 7 bases, in that order; junction bases with no gene match: 10. Per germline, CDR1 MDHEN and CDR2 SYDVKM. As processed by the authors: Reference gene primer amplification in the assay estimated nucleated cell counts. Sequenced by immunoSEQ multiplex PCR; TCRdb stores in-frame clones only, minus some. The V and J calls and clone size come from that table; D and trimming were worked out from the DNA. This repertoire shows 83,000 or so clones, about four fifths found once; its top ten account for around a fifth. The chain combines TRBV28 with TRBJ1-5; 7 bases fit TRBD1. Sequencing was done on a sample of peripheral blood. The receptor was isolated from a human donor in a cohort sampled during active COVID-19. CDR3 in DNA: TGTGCCAGCAGTTCCGAGGGGGCGGGGAGGCAGCCCCAGCATTTT. Residues: CASSSEGAGRQPQHF.